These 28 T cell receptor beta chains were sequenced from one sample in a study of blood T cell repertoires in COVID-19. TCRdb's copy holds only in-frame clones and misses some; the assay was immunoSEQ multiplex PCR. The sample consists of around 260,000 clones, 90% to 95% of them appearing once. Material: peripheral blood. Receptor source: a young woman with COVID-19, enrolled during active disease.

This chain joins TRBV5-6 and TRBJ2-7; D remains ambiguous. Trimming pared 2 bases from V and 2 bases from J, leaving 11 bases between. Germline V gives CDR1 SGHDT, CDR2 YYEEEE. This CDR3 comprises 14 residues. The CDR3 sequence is CASSFLEPPYEQYF. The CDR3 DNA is TGTGCCAGCAGCTTTCTAGAACCTCCCTACGAGCAGTACTTC.

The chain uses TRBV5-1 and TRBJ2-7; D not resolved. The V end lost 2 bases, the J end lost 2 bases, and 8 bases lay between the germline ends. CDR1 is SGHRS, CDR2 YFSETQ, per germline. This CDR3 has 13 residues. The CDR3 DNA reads TGCGCCAGCAGCTTCACGACAACCTACGAGCAGTACTTC. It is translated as CASSFTTTYEQYF. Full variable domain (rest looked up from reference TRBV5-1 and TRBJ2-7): KAGVTQTPRYLIKTRGQQVTLSCSPISGHRSVSWYQQTPGQGLQFLFEYFSETQRNKGNFPGRFSGRQFSNSRSEMNVSTLELGDSALYLCASSFTTTYEQYFGPGTRLTVT.

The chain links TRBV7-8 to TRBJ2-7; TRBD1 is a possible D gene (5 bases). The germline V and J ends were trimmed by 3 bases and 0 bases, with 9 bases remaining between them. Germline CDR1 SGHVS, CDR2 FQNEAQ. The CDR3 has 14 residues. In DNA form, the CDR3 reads TGTGCCAGCAGCTTGGGCAGGGTCTCCTACGAGCAGTACTTC. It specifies CASSLGRVSYEQYF.

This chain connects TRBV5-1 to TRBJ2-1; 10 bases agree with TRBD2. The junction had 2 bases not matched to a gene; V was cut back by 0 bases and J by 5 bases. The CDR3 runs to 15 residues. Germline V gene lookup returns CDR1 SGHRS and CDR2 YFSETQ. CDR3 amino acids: CASSLEAGGNNEQFF. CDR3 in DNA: TGCGCCAGCAGCTTGGAAGCGGGAGGGAACAATGAGCAGTTCTTC.

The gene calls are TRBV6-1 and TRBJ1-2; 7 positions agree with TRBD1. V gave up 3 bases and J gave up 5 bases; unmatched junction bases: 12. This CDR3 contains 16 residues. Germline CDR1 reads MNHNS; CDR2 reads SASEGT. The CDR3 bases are TGTGCCAGCAGTGATTTTATAGGGGGCCAAGTGTATGGCTACACCTTC. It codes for CASSDFIGGQVYGYTF.

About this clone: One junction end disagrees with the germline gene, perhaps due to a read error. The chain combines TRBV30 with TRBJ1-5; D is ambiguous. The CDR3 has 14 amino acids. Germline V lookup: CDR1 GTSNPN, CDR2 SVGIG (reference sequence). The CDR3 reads CAWSPGGSDQPQHF. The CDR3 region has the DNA TGTGCCTGGAGTCCGGGTGGTAGCGATCAGCCCCAGCATTTT.

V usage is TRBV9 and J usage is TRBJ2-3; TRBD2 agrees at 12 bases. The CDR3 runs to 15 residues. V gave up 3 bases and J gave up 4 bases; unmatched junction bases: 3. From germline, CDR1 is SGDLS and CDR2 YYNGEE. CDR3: CASSGLAGAADTQYF. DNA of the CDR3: TGTGCCAGCAGCGGACTAGCGGGAGCGGCAGATACGCAGTATTTT. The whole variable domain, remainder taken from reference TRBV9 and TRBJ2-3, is DSGVTQTPKHLITATGQRVTLRCSPRSGDLSVYWYQQSLDQGLQFLIQYYNGEERAKGNILERFSAQQFPDLHSELNLSSLELGDSALYFCASSGLAGAADTQYFGPGTRLTVL.

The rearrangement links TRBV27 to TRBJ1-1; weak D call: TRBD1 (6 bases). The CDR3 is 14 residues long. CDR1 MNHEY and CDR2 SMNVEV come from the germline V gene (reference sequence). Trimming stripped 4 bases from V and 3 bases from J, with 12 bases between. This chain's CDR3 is CASSSQGTDTEAFF. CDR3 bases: TGTGCCAGCAGTTCCCAGGGGACGGACACTGAAGCTTTCTTT.

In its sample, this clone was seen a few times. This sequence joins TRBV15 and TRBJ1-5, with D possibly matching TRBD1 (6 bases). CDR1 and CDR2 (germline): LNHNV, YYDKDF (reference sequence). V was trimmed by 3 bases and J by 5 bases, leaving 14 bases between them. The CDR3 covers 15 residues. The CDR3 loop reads CATSSRQAPHQPQHF. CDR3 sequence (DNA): TGTGCCACCAGCAGTAGACAGGCCCCACATCAGCCCCAGCATTTT.

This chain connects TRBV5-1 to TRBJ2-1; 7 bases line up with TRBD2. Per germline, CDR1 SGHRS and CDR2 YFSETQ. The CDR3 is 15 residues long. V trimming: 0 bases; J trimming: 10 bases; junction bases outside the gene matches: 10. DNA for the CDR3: TGCGCCAGCAGCTTGGGAACTAGCGCACTCCAAGAGCAGTTCTTC. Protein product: CASSLGTSALQEQFF.

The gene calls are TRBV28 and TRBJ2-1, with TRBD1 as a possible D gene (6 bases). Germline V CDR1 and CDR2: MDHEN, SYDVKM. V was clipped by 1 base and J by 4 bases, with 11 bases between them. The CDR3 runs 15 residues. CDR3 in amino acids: CASSLLGGRYNEQFF. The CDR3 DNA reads TGTGCCAGCAGTTTATTAGGGGGTAGATACAATGAGCAGTTCTTC.

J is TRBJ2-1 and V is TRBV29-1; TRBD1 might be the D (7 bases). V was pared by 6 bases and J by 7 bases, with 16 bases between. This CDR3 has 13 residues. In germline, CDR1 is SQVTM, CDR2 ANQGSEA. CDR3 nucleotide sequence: TGCAGCGTCGGAGGGGGCGTCGGGAATGAGCAGTTCTTC. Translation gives CSVGGGVGNEQFF.

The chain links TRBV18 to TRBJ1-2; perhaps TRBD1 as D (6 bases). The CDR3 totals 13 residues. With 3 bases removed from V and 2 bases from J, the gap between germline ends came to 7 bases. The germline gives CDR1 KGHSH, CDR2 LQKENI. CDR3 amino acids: CASSPGANYGYTF. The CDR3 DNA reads TGTGCCAGCTCACCGGGGGCGAACTATGGCTACACCTTC.

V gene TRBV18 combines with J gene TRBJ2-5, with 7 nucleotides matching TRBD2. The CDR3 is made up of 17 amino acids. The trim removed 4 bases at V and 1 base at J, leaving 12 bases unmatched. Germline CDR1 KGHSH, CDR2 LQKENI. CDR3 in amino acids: CASSRGKLAGFQETQYF. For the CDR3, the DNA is TGTGCCAGCTCACGTGGAAAGTTAGCGGGCTTCCAAGAGACCCAGTACTTC.

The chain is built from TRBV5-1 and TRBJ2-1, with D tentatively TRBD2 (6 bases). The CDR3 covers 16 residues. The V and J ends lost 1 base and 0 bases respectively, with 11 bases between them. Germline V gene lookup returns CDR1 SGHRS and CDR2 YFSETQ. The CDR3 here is CASSLSSGSSYNEQFF. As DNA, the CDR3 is TGCGCCAGCAGCTTGTCCTCCGGGAGCTCCTACAATGAGCAGTTCTTC.

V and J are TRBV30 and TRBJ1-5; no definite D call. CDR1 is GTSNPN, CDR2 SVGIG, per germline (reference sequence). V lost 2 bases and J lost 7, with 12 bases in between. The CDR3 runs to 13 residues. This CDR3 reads CAWSSRGSQPQHF. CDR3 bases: TGTGCCTGGAGTTCCCGGGGTAGCCAGCCCCAGCATTTT.

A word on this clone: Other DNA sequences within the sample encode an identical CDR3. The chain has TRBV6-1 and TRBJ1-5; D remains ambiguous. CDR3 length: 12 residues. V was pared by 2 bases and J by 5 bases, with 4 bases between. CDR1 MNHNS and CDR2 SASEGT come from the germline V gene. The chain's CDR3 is CASSERDQPQHF. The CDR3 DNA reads TGTGCCAGCAGTGAACGTGATCAGCCCCAGCATTTT.

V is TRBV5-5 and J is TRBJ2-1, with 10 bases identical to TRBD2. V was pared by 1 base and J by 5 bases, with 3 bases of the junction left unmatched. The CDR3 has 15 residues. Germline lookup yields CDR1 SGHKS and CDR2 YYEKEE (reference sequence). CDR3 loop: CASSLTTSGDNEQFF. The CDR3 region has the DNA TGTGCCAGCAGCTTGACTACTAGCGGGGACAATGAGCAGTTCTTC.

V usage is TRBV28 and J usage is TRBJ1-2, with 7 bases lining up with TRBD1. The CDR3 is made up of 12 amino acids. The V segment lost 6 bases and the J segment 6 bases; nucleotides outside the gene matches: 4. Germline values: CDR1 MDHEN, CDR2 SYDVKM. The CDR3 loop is CASSRQGHGYTF. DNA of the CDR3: TGTGCCAGCAGCAGACAGGGACATGGCTACACCTTC.

DNA for the CDR3: TGTGCCAGCAGCTTAAACAGATTCTACGAGCAGTACTTC. As protein: CASSLNRFYEQYF. This chain joins TRBV11-2 and TRBJ2-7; no firm D call. The CDR3 length is 13 residues. V dropped 2 bases and J dropped 3 bases, with 8 bases sitting between them. Germline CDR1 reads SGHAT; CDR2 reads FQNNGV.

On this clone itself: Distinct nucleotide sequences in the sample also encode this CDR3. The CDR3 region has the DNA TGCGCCAGCAGCTTGGGACAGCTCCAAGAGACCCAGTACTTC. Encoded protein: CASSLGQLQETQYF. The chain carries TRBV5-1 and TRBJ2-5; tentatively, D is TRBD1 (5 bases). V was trimmed by 0 bases and J by 1 base, leaving 7 bases between them. This CDR3 spans 14 amino acids. Germline V gives CDR1 SGHRS, CDR2 YFSETQ.

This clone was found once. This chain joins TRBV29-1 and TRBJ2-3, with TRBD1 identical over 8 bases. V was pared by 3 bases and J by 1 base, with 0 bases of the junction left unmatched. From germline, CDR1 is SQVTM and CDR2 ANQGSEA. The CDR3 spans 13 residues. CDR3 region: CSVETGGTDTQYF. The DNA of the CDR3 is TGCAGCGTTGAGACAGGGGGCACAGATACGCAGTATTTT.

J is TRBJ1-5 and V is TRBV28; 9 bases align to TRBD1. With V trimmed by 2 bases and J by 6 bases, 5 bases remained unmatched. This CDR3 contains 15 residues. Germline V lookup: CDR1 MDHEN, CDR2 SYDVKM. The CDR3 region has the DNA TGTGCCAGCAGTTTACCACAGGGGGCCGCTCAGCCCCAGCATTTT. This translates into CASSLPQGAAQPQHF. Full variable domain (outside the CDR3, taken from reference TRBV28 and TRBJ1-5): DVKVTQSSRYLVKRTGEKVFLECVQDMDHENMFWYRQDPGLGLRLIYFSYDVKMKEKGDIPEGYSVSREKKERFSLILESASTNQTSMYLCASSLPQGAAQPQHFGDGTRLSIL.

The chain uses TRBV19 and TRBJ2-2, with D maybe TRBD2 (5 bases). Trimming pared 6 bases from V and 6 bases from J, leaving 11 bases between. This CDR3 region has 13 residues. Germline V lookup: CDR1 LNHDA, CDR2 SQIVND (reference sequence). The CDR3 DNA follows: TGTGCCAGTAGGAGAGAGGGTGCCGGGGAGCTGTTTTTT. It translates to CASRREGAGELFF.

The DNA for the CDR3 is TGTGCCAGCGAAACCGGGACTAGCGACTCCTACGAGCAGTACTTC. Translated: CASETGTSDSYEQYF. J is TRBJ2-7 and V is TRBV28, with TRBD2 identical over 10 bases. Germline V gives CDR1 MDHEN, CDR2 SYDVKM. CDR3 size: 15 residues. V trimming: 8 bases; J trimming: 0 bases; junction bases outside the gene matches: 7.

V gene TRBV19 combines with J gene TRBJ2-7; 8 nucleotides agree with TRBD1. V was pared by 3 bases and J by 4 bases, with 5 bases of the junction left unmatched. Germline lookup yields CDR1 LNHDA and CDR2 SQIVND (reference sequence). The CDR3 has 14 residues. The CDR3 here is CASSIWDRSYEQYF. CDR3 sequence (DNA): TGTGCCAGTAGTATTTGGGACAGGTCTTACGAGCAGTACTTC.

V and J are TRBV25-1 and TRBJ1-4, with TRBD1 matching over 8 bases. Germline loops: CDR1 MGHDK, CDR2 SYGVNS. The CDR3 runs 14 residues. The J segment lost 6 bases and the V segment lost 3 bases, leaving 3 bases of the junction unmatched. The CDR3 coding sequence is TGTGCCAGCAGTGAGTTACAGGGGGATGAAAAACTGTTTTTT. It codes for CASSELQGDEKLFF.

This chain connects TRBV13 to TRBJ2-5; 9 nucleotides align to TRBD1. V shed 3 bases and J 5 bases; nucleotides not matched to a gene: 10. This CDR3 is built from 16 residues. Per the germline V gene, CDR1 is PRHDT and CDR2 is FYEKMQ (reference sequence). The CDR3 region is CASSFRQGGLLETQYF. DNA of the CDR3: TGTGCCAGCAGCTTTCGACAGGGGGGCCTCCTCGAGACCCAGTACTTC.